A single sample is the source of the 27 T cell receptor beta chains below, sequenced in a study of T-cell reconstitution after alpha-beta-depleted transplantation in children. TCRbeta library construction was performed incorporating unique molecular identifiers. MiXCR, applied by TCRdb to the PCR reads, yields one record per CDR3 protein. Of 200,000 to 250,000 distinct CDR3 sequences in the sample, around 7.7% were seen once. This material consisted of PBMCs, mostly from graft donor cells, taken 360 days after TCRalphabeta/CD19-depleted stem cell transplant. The receptors were sampled from a male patient under 10 years old who had a stem cell transplant for acute myeloid leukemia, so the T cells may come from the graft donor.

This chain uses TRBV29-1 with TRBJ2-7; 8 bases agree with TRBD2. The CDR3 length is 14 residues. In germline, CDR1 is SQVTM, CDR2 ANQGSEA. V lost 2 bases, J lost 0 bases, and 3 bases stayed unmatched. DNA for the CDR3: TGCAGCGTTGAACCCGGGGGGGGCTCCTACGAGCAGTACTTC. This encodes CSVEPGGGSYEQYF.

This clonotype was counted a few times. The gene calls are TRBV10-3 and TRBJ1-2, with TRBD1 matching over 8 bases. The trim removed 4 bases at V and 5 bases at J, leaving 0 bases unmatched. The CDR3 has 12 amino acids. Germline CDR1 is ENHRY and CDR2 is SYGVKD. The CDR3 DNA reads as TGTGCCATCAGTGGGACAGGGTATGGCTACACCTTC. It codes for CAISGTGYGYTF.

In the case of this clonotype: One end of the junction fails to match germline, which may point to a read error. This chain uses TRBV11-2 with TRBJ2-1; D may be TRBD2 (6 bases). The CDR3 is 15 amino acids. CDR1 SGHAT and CDR2 FQNNGV come from the germline V gene. The CDR3 is CASSSRGTSYDEQFF. The CDR3 DNA follows: TGTGCCAGCAGCAGCCGGGGGACCTCCTACGATGAGCAGTTCTTC.

The rearrangement uses TRBV11-2 and TRBJ2-1, with TRBD1 as a possible D gene (6 bases). V lost 5 bases, J lost 5 bases, and 13 bases lay in between. Germline CDR1 is SGHAT and CDR2 is FQNNGV. The CDR3 consists of 14 residues. CDR3 coding DNA: TGTGCCAGCAGCCCTGATTGGACAGACAATGAGCAGTTCTTC. Its protein is CASSPDWTDNEQFF.

This clonotype was seen a handful of times. The chain has TRBV10-3 and TRBJ2-5; D is tentatively TRBD1 or TRBD2 (6 bases each). The CDR3 extends over 14 amino acids. The germline gives CDR1 ENHRY, CDR2 SYGVKD. Trimming left V 6 bases short and J 5 bases short, with 16 bases between. Here the CDR3 reads CAISRGLNGETQYF. The CDR3, as DNA: TGTGCCATCAGCAGGGGACTCAATGGGGAGACCCAGTACTTC.

This clonotype showed up just a few times. V is TRBV19 and J is TRBJ2-2, with TRBD2 matching 8 bases. In germline, CDR1 is LNHDA, CDR2 SQIVND (reference sequence). There are 17 residues in the CDR3. Trimming took 3 bases from V and 4 from J; bases not matched to a gene: 10. For the CDR3, the DNA is TGTGCCAGTAGTATTAAGGGGCTAGCGGGTACCACCGGGGAGCTGTTTTTT. The encoded protein is CASSIKGLAGTTGELFF.

V is TRBV20-1 and J is TRBJ2-7, with D possibly TRBD2 on 6 matching bases. This CDR3 has 14 residues. V was clipped by 1 base and J by 0 bases, with 10 bases between them. Germline V CDR1 and CDR2: DFQATT, SNEGSKA (reference sequence). The CDR3 is CSARGSGSSYEQYF. CDR3 in DNA: TGCAGTGCTAGAGGTAGCGGAAGCTCCTACGAGCAGTACTTC.

This rearrangement joins TRBV10-3 to TRBJ2-5; D remains ambiguous. Germline V gene sequence: CDR1 ENHRY, CDR2 SYGVKD. V shed 8 bases and J shed 0 bases, with 7 bases lying between them. This CDR3 spans 12 amino acids. The CDR3: CAISGNQETQYF. The CDR3 bases are TGTGCCATCTCTGGCAACCAAGAGACCCAGTACTTC.

This clonotype was detected a few times. The chain has TRBV7-3 and TRBJ2-7; no definite D call. Between the trimmed V and J ends, which lost 2 bases and 6 bases, there was a span of 11 bases. The CDR3 spans 13 residues. Germline V gives CDR1 SGHTA, CDR2 FQGTGA. Here the CDR3 DNA reads TGTGCCAGCAGCTTATATGTCATGGGCGAGCAGTACTTC. This codes for CASSLYVMGEQYF.

The chain is built from TRBV7-2 and TRBJ2-2; 8 bases are shared with TRBD1. Losses at the gene ends were 4 bases for V and 9 bases for J; bases not matched to a gene: 7. Germline CDR1 SGHTA, CDR2 FQGNSA. The CDR3 runs 14 residues. The CDR3 sequence is CASSSTGGQRELFF. CDR3 nucleotide sequence: TGTGCCAGCAGCTCCACAGGGGGGCAGAGGGAGCTGTTTTTT.

This chain links TRBV29-1 with TRBJ2-5; 7 nucleotides match TRBD2. Germline V CDR1 and CDR2: SQVTM, ANQGSEA. This CDR3 region has 12 residues. J gave up 5 bases and V 4 bases, and 4 bases lay outside the gene matches. The CDR3: CSVVRGDETQYF. In nucleotides, the CDR3 is TGCAGCGTTGTCCGGGGGGATGAGACCCAGTACTTC.

The chain carries TRBV20-1 and TRBJ1-3; 7 bases align to TRBD1. This CDR3 region has 15 residues. V shed 5 bases, J shed 0 bases, and the junction held 7 bases outside the gene matches. Looked up from germline, CDR1 is DFQATT and CDR2 is SNEGSKA (reference sequence). CDR3 DNA: TGCAGTGCTGGGAGGACAGGCGGCTCTGGAAACACCATATATTTT. It is translated as CSAGRTGGSGNTIYF.

This clonotype has just a few counts. The chain is built from TRBV5-1 and TRBJ2-3; 7 bases map to TRBD1. Germline CDR1 is SGHRS and CDR2 is YFSETQ. The CDR3 has 15 residues. The junction had 7 bases not matched to a gene; V was cut back by 4 bases and J by 2 bases. CDR3 nucleotide sequence: TGCGCCAGCAGCCGACAGGGTACGATCACAGATACGCAGTATTTT. It translates to CASSRQGTITDTQYF.

This clonotype has just a few counts. The CDR3, as DNA: TGCAGTGCTACCGGCCGGACTAGCGGCGGTGGAGATACGCAGTATTTT. This gives the protein CSATGRTSGGGDTQYF. This chain uses TRBV20-1 with TRBJ2-3; 10 bases map to TRBD2. This CDR3 region has 16 residues. After removal of 4 bases from V and 5 bases from J, the junction contained 12 bases not matched to a gene. Per germline, CDR1 DFQATT and CDR2 SNEGSKA (reference sequence).

This clonotype was detected ten times or more. The chain carries TRBV7-6 and TRBJ1-1, with a weak D call TRBD1 (6 bases). The V end was cut by 4 bases, the J end by 2 bases, with 20 bases between. The CDR3 spans 17 residues. Germline V CDR1 and CDR2: SGHVS, FNYEAQ. CDR3 residues: CASSSGPRQVTNTEAFF. The CDR3 DNA reads TGTGCCAGCAGCTCCGGCCCCAGACAGGTTACTAACACTGAAGCTTTCTTT.

The CDR3 coding sequence is TGTGCCAGCAGCGCTCTGGGGGGCCAAGAGACCCAGTACTTC. It translates to CASSALGGQETQYF. The rearrangement links TRBV7-2 to TRBJ2-5; the D gene is possibly TRBD2 (6 bases). Trimming removed 5 bases from V and 1 base from J, with 11 bases in between. There are 14 residues in the CDR3. Germline V gene sequence: CDR1 SGHTA, CDR2 FQGNSA.

This clonotype was detected ten times or more. The chain couples TRBV29-1 to TRBJ2-1, with 8 bases that match TRBD1. V trimming: 6 bases; J trimming: 0 bases; junction bases outside the gene matches: 4. The CDR3 runs 14 residues. Per germline, CDR1 SQVTM and CDR2 ANQGSEA. For the CDR3, the DNA is TGCAGCGTCCGACAGGGGAGCTCCTACAATGAGCAGTTCTTC. As protein: CSVRQGSSYNEQFF.

In its sample, this clonotype was seen many times. The genes are TRBV12-3 or TRBV12-4 and TRBJ2-3; D is ambiguous. Trimming cost V 7 bases and J 3 bases, with 14 bases left between them. The CDR3 runs 14 residues. CDR3 in amino acids: CASTHPIGTDTQYF. CDR3 nucleotides: TGTGCCAGCACCCATCCCATTGGGACAGATACGCAGTATTTT.

This clonotype was found a few times. The chain carries TRBV5-1 and TRBJ1-3; D unresolved. CDR1 SGHRS and CDR2 YFSETQ come from the germline V gene. The CDR3 consists of 14 residues. V was cut by 1 base and J by 2 bases, with 7 bases left in between. Here the CDR3 DNA reads TGCGCCAGCAGCTTGTTGGACCCTGGAAACACCATATATTTT. Its translation is CASSLLDPGNTIYF.

V gene TRBV20-1 combines with J gene TRBJ1-5, with D hard to call. The CDR3 spans 13 residues. With 5 bases removed from V and 3 bases from J, the gap between germline ends came to 11 bases. Germline CDR1 reads DFQATT; CDR2 reads SNEGSKA (reference sequence). This CDR3 is CSAPVGLNQPQHF. The CDR3 DNA sequence: TGCAGTGCTCCGGTGGGCCTCAATCAGCCCCAGCATTTT.

In its sample, this clonotype was seen many times. This chain joins TRBV14 and TRBJ2-1; TRBD1 agrees at 8 bases. Germline V lookup: CDR1 SGHDN, CDR2 FVKESK. This CDR3 spans 15 amino acids. Trimming removed 5 bases from V and 3 bases from J; junction bases left unmatched: 6. The CDR3 sequence is CASSLRTGLYNEQFF. As DNA, the CDR3 is TGTGCCAGCAGCTTAAGGACAGGGCTCTACAATGAGCAGTTCTTC.

The chain joins TRBV4-1 to TRBJ1-5; no clear D gene. CDR3 size: 14 residues. Germline CDR1 MGHRA, CDR2 YSYEKL. Deletions cut 1 base from V and 7 bases from J, with 11 bases between. CDR3 protein: CASSQGAGLQPQHF. Here the CDR3 DNA reads TGCGCCAGCAGCCAAGGGGCAGGATTACAGCCCCAGCATTTT.

This clonotype was counted a few times. The rearrangement links TRBV20-1 to TRBJ2-1; D is perhaps TRBD1 (6 bases). The CDR3 consists of 14 residues. The V end was cut by 1 base, the J end by 5 bases, with 12 bases between. CDR1 is DFQATT, CDR2 SNEGSKA, per germline (reference sequence). As DNA, the CDR3 is TGCAGTGCTAGAGCCGACAGGTTTAACAATGAGCAGTTCTTC. This codes for CSARADRFNNEQFF.

This rearrangement joins TRBV25-1 to TRBJ1-1, with 8 positions matching TRBD1. V gave up 3 bases and J gave up 1 base; unmatched junction bases: 1. CDR1 and CDR2 from the germline V gene are MGHDK and SYGVNS. CDR3 size: 14 residues. The CDR3: CASSEDRANTEAFF. CDR3 coding DNA: TGTGCCAGCAGTGAGGACAGGGCGAACACTGAAGCTTTCTTT. The variable domain in full, completed from reference TRBV25-1 and TRBJ1-1, reads EADIYQTPRYLVIGTGKKITLECSQTMGHDKMYWYQQDPGMELHLIHYSYGVNSTEKGDLSSESTVSRIRTEHFPLTLESARPSHTSQYLCASSEDRANTEAFFGQGTRLTVV.

This clonotype was found many times. The chain uses TRBV7-9 and TRBJ1-1; D is unclear. V lost 1 base to trimming and J lost 5 bases, with 8 bases between them. Per the germline V gene, CDR1 is SEHNR and CDR2 is FQNEAQ (reference sequence). The CDR3 totals 13 residues. The CDR3 reads CASSLVAQTEAFF. CDR3 sequence (DNA): TGTGCCAGCAGCTTAGTGGCACAAACTGAAGCTTTCTTT.

This clonotype was observed many times. This chain uses TRBV7-8 with TRBJ2-7; 11 nucleotides line up with TRBD1. The CDR3 is made up of 16 amino acids. Germline lookup yields CDR1 SGHVS and CDR2 FQNEAQ. J was trimmed by 2 bases and V by 5 bases; bases with no gene match: 8. The CDR3, as DNA: TGTGCCAGCAGCCTCAAAGGACAGGGGGCAACCTACGAGCAGTACTTC. Protein: CASSLKGQGATYEQYF.

This clonotype occurred many times. The gene calls are TRBV11-2 and TRBJ2-1; perhaps D is TRBD1 or TRBD2 (6 bases each). Germline CDR1 is SGHAT and CDR2 is FQNNGV. This CDR3 has 14 amino acids. V was pared by 6 bases and J by 7 bases, with 16 bases between. The CDR3: CASSLTGAGNEQFF. CDR3 nucleotide sequence: TGTGCCAGCAGTCTAACGGGGGCTGGAAATGAGCAGTTCTTC.